This TCR beta chain was documented in a study of T cells after yellow fever vaccination. Study-level points and caveats: Compared with primary, the secondary response was weaker and peaked at day 5, not 15. Detected again after the booster were most primary-vaccination clones, at approximately 95% CD4 and roughly 88% CD8.

Synthesis of TCR cDNA relied on 5'RACE template switching, which attached a universal primer site and UMIs. MiXCR was run by TCRdb on the 5' RACE reads, yielding one entry per CDR3 protein. The profile shows approximately 550,000 distinct CDR3 sequences, roughly 13% of them singletons. A word on this clonotype: Its antigen is unknown.

Sequenced material: PBMCs, taken on the day of the yellow fever booster vaccination. The receptor comes from a man in his thirties or forties who received the YFV17D yellow fever vaccine.

In nucleotides, the CDR3 is TGCAGTGCCGTCAGTTCGGGGGAGGGAACCTACGAGCAGTACTTC. Translation: CSAVSSGEGTYEQYF. This chain connects TRBV20-1 to TRBJ2-7, with TRBD2 identical over 7 bases. The CDR3 loop spans 15 amino acids. V lost 6 bases to trimming and J lost 2 bases; unmatched junction nucleotides: 13. The germline gives CDR1 DFQATT, CDR2 SNEGSKA (reference sequence).